The 20 T cell receptor beta chains in this list originate from one sample, sequenced in a study of blood T cell repertoires in COVID-19. Some clones are missing from TCRdb's copy, which holds only in-frame ones; the method was immunoSEQ multiplex PCR. The top ten clones hold about 1.4% of a sample with 410,000 or so clones, 89% of them seen once. The sequenced sample was peripheral blood. These receptor sequences come from a middle-aged woman with COVID-19, enrolled during active disease.

The V call is TRBV12-3 or TRBV12-4, the J call TRBJ2-5; D gene ambiguous. CDR3 length: 13 residues. Trimming took 7 bases from V and 2 from J, leaving 11 bases between them. The CDR3 nucleotides are TGTGCCAGCAAAATGTTAGAGCAAGAGACCCAGTACTTC. It translates to CASKMLEQETQYF.

This clone appeared a single time. The chain joins TRBV19 to TRBJ1-2; possible D gene TRBD1, 5 bases. The CDR3 length is 14 residues. Germline CDR1 LNHDA, CDR2 SQIVND (reference sequence). The germline V and J ends were trimmed by 5 bases and 8 bases, with 18 bases remaining between them. CDR3 loop: CASSLRQPGRGYTF. CDR3 coding DNA: TGTGCCAGTAGTCTACGACAGCCCGGGCGCGGCTACACCTTC.

DNA for the CDR3: TGTGCCAGCAGCCGAACAGAGAACACTGAAGCTTTCTTT. Protein: CASSRTENTEAFF. The chain carries TRBV2 and TRBJ1-1, with D unclear. Germline CDR1 reads SNHLY; CDR2 reads FYNNEI. Deletions cut 6 bases from V and 1 base from J, with 9 bases between. The CDR3 contains 13 residues. The full variable domain, its missing parts supplied by reference TRBV2 and TRBJ1-1, is EPEVTQTPSHQVTQMGQEVILRCVPISNHLYFYWYRQILGQKVEFLVSFYNNEISEKSEIFDDQFSVERPDGSNFTLKIRSTKLEDSAMYFCASSRTENTEAFFGQGTRLTVV.

The chain's CDR3 is CASSAERGGTGELFF. DNA for the CDR3: TGTGCCAGCAGTGCGGAGCGGGGTGGAACCGGGGAGCTGTTTTTT. V gene TRBV2 combines with J gene TRBJ2-2; TRBD2 matches at 7 bases. In germline, CDR1 is SNHLY, CDR2 FYNNEI. This CDR3 is built from 15 residues. Trimming removed 4 bases from V and 5 bases from J; junction bases left unmatched: 7.

The chain has TRBV27 and TRBJ2-2, with a possible D match to TRBD1 (6 bases). The CDR3 totals 13 residues. The germline V gene encodes CDR1 MNHEY and CDR2 SMNVEV (reference sequence). Trimming shortened V by 5 bases and J by 5 bases, and 9 bases separated the two germline ends. The CDR3 DNA follows: TGTGCCAGCAGTCCGCAGGGGACCGGGGAGCTGTTTTTT. Translation: CASSPQGTGELFF.

The rearrangement links TRBV18 to TRBJ1-4; tentative D call: TRBD1 (5 bases). Germline CDR1 KGHSH, CDR2 LQKENI. CDR3 size: 15 residues. The V end lost 6 bases, the J end lost 5 bases, and 16 bases lay between the germline ends. The CDR3 DNA follows: TGTGCCAGCTCTCGGGACGGGAGCGCCAATGAAAAACTGTTTTTT. Translated: CASSRDGSANEKLFF.

The chain links TRBV30 to TRBJ1-4; D is undetermined. V was shortened by 3 bases and J by 8 bases, with 13 bases between the two germline ends. From germline, CDR1 is GTSNPN and CDR2 SVGIG (reference sequence). The CDR3 sequence is 13 residues long. The CDR3: CAWSESRGEKLFF. The CDR3 region has the DNA TGTGCCTGGAGCGAATCTCGGGGAGAAAAACTGTTTTTT. The whole variable domain, filled in from reference TRBV30 and TRBJ1-4, reads SQTIHQWPATLVQPVGSPLSLECTVEGTSNPNLYWYRQAAGRGLQLLFYSVGIGQISSEVPQNLSASRPQDRQFILSSKKLLLSDSGFYLCAWSESRGEKLFFGSGTQLSVL.

The J gene is TRBJ2-7, the V gene TRBV30; 11 nucleotides match TRBD1. Germline CDR1 reads GTSNPN; CDR2 reads SVGIG (reference sequence). V trimming: 3 bases; J trimming: 3 bases; junction bases outside the gene matches: 10. There are 16 residues in the CDR3. The CDR3 DNA sequence: TGTGCCTGGAGCCGGGACAGGGGGTATTCAAACTACGAGCAGTACTTC. Translation gives CAWSRDRGYSNYEQYF.

The chain is built from TRBV12-3 or TRBV12-4 and TRBJ1-4; TRBD1 matches 7 bases. The CDR3 is made up of 13 amino acids. V was clipped by 2 bases and J by 7 bases; unmatched bases: 1. CDR3 coding DNA: TGTGCCAGCAGTTTAAACAGGGGTGAAAAACTGTTTTTT. As protein: CASSLNRGEKLFF.

The chain couples TRBV6-5 to TRBJ1-5; D gene unclear. The CDR3 is made up of 12 amino acids. The V and J ends lost 5 bases and 5 bases respectively, with 7 bases between them. The germline CDR1 and CDR2 sequences are MNHEY and SVGAGI. CDR3 coding DNA: TGTGCCAGCAGTCTCAACTATCAGCCCCAGCATTTT. It yields the protein CASSLNYQPQHF.

V is TRBV9 and J is TRBJ2-3; D is ambiguous. This CDR3 has 12 amino acids. The germline V and J ends were trimmed by 2 bases and 4 bases, with 5 bases remaining between them. Germline loops: CDR1 SGDLS, CDR2 YYNGEE. CDR3 sequence: CASSVSADTQYF. The CDR3 coding sequence is TGTGCCAGCAGCGTTTCCGCAGATACGCAGTATTTT.

This clone was detected only once. The chain links TRBV7-9 to TRBJ1-3; D is undetermined. Germline-derived CDR1 and CDR2 are SEHNR and FQNEAQ (reference sequence). The germline V and J ends were trimmed by 5 bases and 0 bases, with 11 bases remaining between them. The CDR3 loop spans 15 amino acids. The CDR3 protein is CASSPNTYSGNTIYF. The CDR3 coding sequence is TGTGCCAGCAGCCCCAACACGTACTCTGGAAACACCATATATTTT.

The J gene is TRBJ1-1, the V gene TRBV7-2, with a tentative D call TRBD1 (6 bases). The germline V and J ends were trimmed by 1 base and 5 bases, with 14 bases remaining between them. From germline, CDR1 is SGHTA and CDR2 FQGNSA. The CDR3 runs to 15 residues. The CDR3 region has the DNA TGTGCCAGCAGCTTAGGTACCAGGGGATGGACTGAAGCTTTCTTT. It is translated as CASSLGTRGWTEAFF.

This clone was seen a handful of times. The chain couples TRBV2 to TRBJ2-4; possibly TRBD1 for D (6 bases). The CDR3 has 16 amino acids. The germline V gene has CDR1 SNHLY and CDR2 FYNNEI. Trimming removed 4 bases at V and 0 bases at J, with 13 bases between. DNA for the CDR3: TGTGCCAGCAGTGTGTCCCCAGGGGTAGCCAAAAACATTCAGTACTTC. It codes for CASSVSPGVAKNIQYF.

This sequence joins TRBV5-1 and TRBJ2-7; D remains ambiguous. The CDR3 contains 11 residues. Germline CDR1 and CDR2: SGHRS and YFSETQ. V dropped 4 bases and J dropped 7 bases, with 9 bases sitting between them. The CDR3 DNA is TGCGCCAGCAGCCTCCTTCAGGAGCAGTACTTC. This gives the protein CASSLLQEQYF.

This clone came up once. The rearrangement uses TRBV19 and TRBJ1-5, with TRBD1 matching over 11 bases. This CDR3 has 18 amino acids. The ends lost 4 bases at V and 0 bases at J; junction bases unmatched: 8. Germline loops: CDR1 LNHDA, CDR2 SQIVND (reference sequence). In DNA form, the CDR3 reads TGTGCCAGTAGTAAAGGACAGGGGGCGGAATATAGCAATCAGCCCCAGCATTTT. It translates to CASSKGQGAEYSNQPQHF.

The chain joins TRBV7-2 to TRBJ2-1, with TRBD2 matching over 7 bases. CDR1 and CDR2 (germline): SGHTA, FQGNSA. J gave up 8 bases and V 0 bases, and 4 bases lay outside the gene matches. This CDR3 spans 14 amino acids. In nucleotides, the CDR3 is TGTGCCAGCAGCTTAGCGGGAGGGCGAGATGAGCAGTTCTTC. Translation gives CASSLAGGRDEQFF.

V usage is TRBV27 and J usage is TRBJ1-3; D may be TRBD1 (6 bases). Germline CDR1 and CDR2: MNHEY and SMNVEV (reference sequence). The CDR3 length is 18 residues. The ends were cut back, 2 bases at V and 3 bases at J, with 20 bases in the middle. The CDR3 protein is CASSLTFTHRANGNTIYF. Written as DNA, the CDR3 is TGTGCCAGCAGTTTAACGTTCACCCACAGGGCGAATGGAAACACCATATATTTT.

V gene TRBV7-9 combines with J gene TRBJ2-3, with 7 bases identical to TRBD2. Germline V lookup: CDR1 SEHNR, CDR2 FQNEAQ (reference sequence). The CDR3 has 15 residues. Losses at the gene ends were 5 bases for V and 3 bases for J; bases not matched to a gene: 8. CDR3 nucleotides: TGTGCCAGCAGCCCATCAGCGGGGACTACAGATACGCAGTATTTT. Translating it yields CASSPSAGTTDTQYF.

The J gene is TRBJ2-1, the V gene TRBV29-1; D gene unclear. The CDR3 has 16 residues. Germline V gene data show CDR1 as SQVTM and CDR2 as ANQGSEA. V dropped 2 bases and J dropped 4 bases, with 18 bases sitting between them. The CDR3 nucleotides read TGCAGCGTTGAATCCCCGAGCCCTACCTTTTACAATGAGCAGTTCTTC. This encodes CSVESPSPTFYNEQFF.